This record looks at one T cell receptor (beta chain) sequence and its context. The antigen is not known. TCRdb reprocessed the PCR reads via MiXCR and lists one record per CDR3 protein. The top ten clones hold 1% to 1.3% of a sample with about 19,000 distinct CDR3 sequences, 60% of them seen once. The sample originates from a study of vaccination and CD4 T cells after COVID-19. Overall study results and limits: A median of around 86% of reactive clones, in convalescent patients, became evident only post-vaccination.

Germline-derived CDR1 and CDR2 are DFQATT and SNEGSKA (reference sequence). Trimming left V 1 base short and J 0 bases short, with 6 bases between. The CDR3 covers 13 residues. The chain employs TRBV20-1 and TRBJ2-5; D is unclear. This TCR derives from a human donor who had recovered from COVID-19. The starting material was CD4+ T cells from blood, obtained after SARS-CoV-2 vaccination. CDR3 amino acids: CSARVGNQETQYF. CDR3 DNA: TGCAGTGCTAGAGTGGGAAACCAAGAGACCCAGTACTTC.